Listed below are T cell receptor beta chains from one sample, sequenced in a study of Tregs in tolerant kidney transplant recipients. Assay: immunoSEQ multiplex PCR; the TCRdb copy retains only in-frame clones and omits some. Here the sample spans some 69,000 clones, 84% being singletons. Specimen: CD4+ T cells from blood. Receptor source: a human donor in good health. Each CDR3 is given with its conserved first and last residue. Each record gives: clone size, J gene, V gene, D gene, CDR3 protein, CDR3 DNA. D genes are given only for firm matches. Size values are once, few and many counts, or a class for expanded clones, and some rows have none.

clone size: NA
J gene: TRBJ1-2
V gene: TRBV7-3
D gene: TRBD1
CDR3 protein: CASSLSGQGGDYGYTF
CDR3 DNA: TGTGCCAGCAGCTTATCTGGACAGGGAGGGGACTATGGCTACACCTTC

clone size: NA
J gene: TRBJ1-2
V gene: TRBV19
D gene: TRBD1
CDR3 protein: CASSTTSGTGRSVGGYTF
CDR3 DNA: TGTGCCAGTAGTACTACGTCCGGGACAGGGCGATCCGTAGGTGGCTACACCTTC

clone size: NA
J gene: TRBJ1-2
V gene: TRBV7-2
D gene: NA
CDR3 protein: CASSPPSAGDYGYTF
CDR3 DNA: TGTGCCAGCAGCCCCCCGTCGGCAGGGGATTATGGCTACACCTTC

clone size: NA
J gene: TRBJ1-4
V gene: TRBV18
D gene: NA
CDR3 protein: CASSPPDGREKLFF
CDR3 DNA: TGTGCCAGCTCACCACCGGACGGACGTGAAAAACTGTTTTTT

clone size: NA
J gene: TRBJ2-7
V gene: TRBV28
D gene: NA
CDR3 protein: CASSPSLGLEQYF
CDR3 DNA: TGTGCCAGCAGTCCGAGCCTGGGGCTCGAGCAGTACTTC

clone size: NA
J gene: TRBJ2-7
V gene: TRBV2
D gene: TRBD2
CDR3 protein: CATELAGGSEQYF
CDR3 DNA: TGTGCCACCGAACTAGCGGGAGGTTCCGAGCAGTACTTC

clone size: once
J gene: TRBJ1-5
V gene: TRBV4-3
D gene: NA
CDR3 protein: CASSQAAVGYGNQPQHF
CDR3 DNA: TGCGCCAGCAGCCAAGCCGCCGTGGGGTACGGCAATCAGCCCCAGCATTTT

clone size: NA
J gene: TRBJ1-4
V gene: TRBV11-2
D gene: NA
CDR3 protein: CASSLRRNRVLFF
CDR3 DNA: TGTGCCAGCAGCTTGAGGAGGAACAGGGTTTTGTTTTTT

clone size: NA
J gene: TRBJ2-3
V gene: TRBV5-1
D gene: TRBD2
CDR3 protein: CASSLSGLAGTDTQYF
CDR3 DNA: TGCGCCAGCAGCTTGTCGGGACTAGCAGGGACAGATACGCAGTATTTT

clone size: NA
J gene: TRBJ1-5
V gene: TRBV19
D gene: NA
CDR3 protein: CASSIDLPGHGNQPQHF
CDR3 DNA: TGTGCCAGTAGTATAGACCTACCGGGACACGGCAATCAGCCCCAGCATTTT

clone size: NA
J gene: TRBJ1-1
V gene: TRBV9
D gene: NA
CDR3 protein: CASSVAPENTEAFF
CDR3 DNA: TGTGCCAGCAGCGTAGCTCCAGAGAACACTGAAGCTTTCTTT

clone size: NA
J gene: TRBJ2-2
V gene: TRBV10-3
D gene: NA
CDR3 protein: CAISGRDPGELFF
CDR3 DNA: TGTGCCATCAGTGGCCGGGACCCCGGGGAGCTGTTTTTT

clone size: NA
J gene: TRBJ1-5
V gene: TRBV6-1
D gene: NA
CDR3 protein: CASKFGSGPQHF
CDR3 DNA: TGTGCCAGCAAGTTTGGGTCGGGGCCCCAGCATTTT